The present T cell receptor (beta chain) was sequenced within a study of cytomegalovirus exposure and HLA in healthy donors. Study at large: Earlier findings included approximately 120 million unique TCR beta sequences obtained from about 179 million T cells.

The donors comprised healthy bone marrow donors. The study, taken as a whole, reports: When analyzed later, a missense DCLRE1C variant was found to be linked to TCR beta V- and J-gene trimming. The classifier reportedly diagnosed cytomegalovirus status with high sensitivity and specificity.

PCR involved 60 Vbeta and 13 Jbeta primers. Libraries were prepared by immunoSEQ multiplex PCR; TCRdb keeps only in-frame clonotypes and omits some of them. Here the sample spans roughly 160,000 clones, roughly 78% being singletons. To note about this clone: Its antigen is as yet unknown.

The CDR3 length is 13 residues. V was pared by 3 bases and J by 7 bases, with 10 bases between. Per germline, CDR1 SGDLS and CDR2 YYNGEE. The sequence derives from a man aged 35 to 55 in good health and CMV-seronegative. The specimen was PBMCs. The chain joins TRBV9 to TRBJ1-4; D remains unclear. CDR3 nucleotide sequence: TGTGCCAGCAGCGAAACGTCGGGTGAAAAACTGTTTTTT. Translated: CASSETSGEKLFF.